Listed below are T cell receptor beta chains from one sample, sequenced in a study of T cell changes during pregnancy in multiple sclerosis. Profiling relied on immunoSEQ multiplex PCR, and the TCRdb table lists in-frame clones only, not all of them. This table holds under 95,000 clones, around 94% found once. Specimen: peripheral blood, collected in the second trimester of pregnancy. Source of these receptors: a female donor in good health, enrolled as a control in a pregnancy study. Each CDR3 is given with its conserved first and last residue. The D gene is left open where the match is weak. Clone size is shown for a subset of rows, as once, few, many or a class of expanded clone.

j_call: TRBJ1-1; v_call: TRBV2; d_call: NA; clone_size: NA; cdr3_aa: CASRLGAYTEAFF; cdr3_nt: TGTGCCAGCCGGTTAGGGGCCTACACTGAAGCTTTCTTT
j_call: TRBJ2-3; v_call: TRBV6-6; d_call: TRBD1; clone_size: NA; cdr3_aa: CASSKPAGGRTDTQYF; cdr3_nt: TGTGCCAGCAGTAAGCCAGCAGGGGGCCGGACAGATACGCAGTATTTT
j_call: TRBJ2-7; v_call: TRBV28; d_call: TRBD2; clone_size: NA; cdr3_aa: CASSLTSGNEQYF; cdr3_nt: TGTGCCAGCAGTTTGACTAGCGGGAACGAGCAGTACTTC
j_call: TRBJ2-3; v_call: TRBV5-1; d_call: TRBD2; clone_size: NA; cdr3_aa: CASSSGTSGRAGDTQYF; cdr3_nt: TGCGCCAGCAGCTCCGGGACTAGCGGGAGGGCCGGAGATACGCAGTATTTT
j_call: TRBJ2-7; v_call: TRBV5-3; d_call: NA; clone_size: NA; cdr3_aa: CARSPLSGKGDEQYF; cdr3_nt: TGTGCCAGAAGCCCGCTCTCGGGGAAGGGGGACGAGCAGTACTTC
j_call: TRBJ2-7; v_call: TRBV7-9; d_call: TRBD2; clone_size: NA; cdr3_aa: CASSALAGPNEQYF; cdr3_nt: TGTGCCAGCAGCGCTTTAGCGGGTCCGAACGAGCAGTACTTC
j_call: TRBJ2-3; v_call: TRBV7-8; d_call: TRBD2; clone_size: NA; cdr3_aa: CASSFRLAGAPDTQYF; cdr3_nt: TGTGCCAGCAGCTTCCGACTAGCGGGAGCCCCAGATACGCAGTATTTT
j_call: TRBJ2-1; v_call: TRBV4-2; d_call: TRBD2; clone_size: NA; cdr3_aa: CASSQGPGGVDEQFF; cdr3_nt: TGTGCCAGCAGCCAAGGGCCGGGAGGGGTGGATGAGCAGTTCTTC
j_call: TRBJ2-1; v_call: TRBV5-1; d_call: TRBD1; clone_size: NA; cdr3_aa: CASSSGVDRGFYEQFF; cdr3_nt: TGCGCCAGCAGCTCGGGGGTGGACAGGGGTTTTTATGAGCAGTTCTTC
j_call: TRBJ2-5; v_call: TRBV2; d_call: TRBD1; clone_size: once; cdr3_aa: CASQATGTEQETQYF; cdr3_nt: TGTGCCAGTCAGGCAACCGGGACAGAGCAAGAGACCCAGTACTTC
j_call: TRBJ1-1; v_call: TRBV5-1; d_call: NA; clone_size: NA; cdr3_aa: CASRRRGDTEAFF; cdr3_nt: TGCGCCAGCAGGAGACGGGGGGATACTGAAGCTTTCTTT
j_call: TRBJ2-1; v_call: TRBV27; d_call: TRBD2; clone_size: NA; cdr3_aa: CASSPILAGGINEQFF; cdr3_nt: TGTGCCAGCAGCCCCATACTAGCGGGAGGTATAAATGAGCAGTTCTTC
j_call: TRBJ1-4; v_call: TRBV4-1; d_call: TRBD1; clone_size: NA; cdr3_aa: CASSQGTGDEKLFF; cdr3_nt: TGCGCCAGCAGCCAGGGGACAGGGGATGAAAAACTGTTTTTT
j_call: TRBJ1-3; v_call: TRBV19; d_call: NA; clone_size: NA; cdr3_aa: CASSYSPAAGNTIYF; cdr3_nt: TGTGCCAGTAGTTACTCCCCGGCGGCTGGAAACACCATATATTTT
j_call: TRBJ1-5; v_call: TRBV2; d_call: NA; clone_size: once; cdr3_aa: CASSGTGNQPQHF; cdr3_nt: TGTGCCAGCAGTGGGACAGGCAATCAGCCCCAGCATTTT
j_call: TRBJ2-7; v_call: TRBV19; d_call: TRBD1; clone_size: NA; cdr3_aa: CASSMSPGQESYEQYF; cdr3_nt: TGTGCCAGTAGTATGTCCCCGGGACAGGAGTCGTACGAGCAGTACTTC
j_call: TRBJ2-7; v_call: TRBV7-9; d_call: NA; clone_size: NA; cdr3_aa: CASSPRVGAYEQYF; cdr3_nt: TGTGCCAGCAGCCCCCGCGTAGGGGCCTACGAGCAGTACTTC
j_call: TRBJ2-7; v_call: TRBV29-1; d_call: TRBD2; clone_size: NA; cdr3_aa: CSASALMGTGTRGAEQYF; cdr3_nt: TGCAGCGCCTCGGCCCTAATGGGGACCGGGACTAGAGGTGCCGAGCAGTACTTC
j_call: TRBJ2-7; v_call: TRBV9; d_call: TRBD1; clone_size: NA; cdr3_aa: CASSVWDRSYEQYF; cdr3_nt: TGTGCCAGCAGCGTATGGGACAGGTCCTACGAGCAGTACTTC
j_call: TRBJ1-3; v_call: TRBV2; d_call: NA; clone_size: NA; cdr3_aa: CASRGSGSGNTIYF; cdr3_nt: TGTGCCAGCAGGGGCTCCGGCTCTGGAAACACCATATATTTT
j_call: TRBJ2-1; v_call: TRBV28; d_call: TRBD2; clone_size: once; cdr3_aa: CASSPREGGEQFF; cdr3_nt: TGTGCCAGCAGTCCCCGGGAGGGCGGTGAGCAGTTCTTC
j_call: TRBJ1-1; v_call: TRBV7-2; d_call: NA; clone_size: NA; cdr3_aa: CASSLATEAFF; cdr3_nt: TGTGCCAGCAGCTTGGCCACTGAAGCTTTCTTT
j_call: TRBJ2-1; v_call: TRBV27; d_call: TRBD2; clone_size: NA; cdr3_aa: CASGLGLSYNEQFF; cdr3_nt: TGTGCCAGCGGACTAGGCCTTTCCTACAATGAGCAGTTCTTC
j_call: TRBJ2-5; v_call: TRBV15; d_call: NA; clone_size: NA; cdr3_aa: CATSRARQDFQETQYF; cdr3_nt: TGTGCCACCAGCAGAGCGCGGCAGGACTTCCAAGAGACCCAGTACTTC
j_call: TRBJ1-5; v_call: TRBV7-8; d_call: TRBD1; clone_size: NA; cdr3_aa: CASSLTSTGTDQPQHF; cdr3_nt: TGTGCCAGCAGCTTAACCTCGACAGGGACGGATCAGCCCCAGCATTTT
j_call: TRBJ1-4; v_call: TRBV7-9; d_call: TRBD1; clone_size: NA; cdr3_aa: CASSSPPPRQGKSEKLFF; cdr3_nt: TGTGCCAGCAGCTCTCCCCCCCCTAGACAGGGGAAGAGTGAAAAACTGTTTTTT
j_call: TRBJ2-7; v_call: TRBV27; d_call: NA; clone_size: few; cdr3_aa: CASSLEGLGEQYF; cdr3_nt: TGTGCCAGCAGTTTAGAGGGCTTGGGAGAGCAGTACTTC
j_call: TRBJ1-2; v_call: TRBV28; d_call: TRBD1; clone_size: NA; cdr3_aa: CASNVRTGENGYTF; cdr3_nt: TGTGCCAGCAACGTAAGGACAGGGGAGAATGGCTACACCTTC
j_call: TRBJ2-7; v_call: TRBV6-5; d_call: TRBD2; clone_size: NA; cdr3_aa: CASSMTSGSRDEQYF; cdr3_nt: TGTGCCAGCAGTATGACTAGCGGGAGCCGCGACGAGCAGTACTTC
j_call: TRBJ2-3; v_call: TRBV6-5; d_call: TRBD2; clone_size: NA; cdr3_aa: CASSYQLAGERYF; cdr3_nt: TGTGCCAGCAGTTACCAACTAGCGGGTGAAAGGTATTTT
j_call: TRBJ1-1; v_call: TRBV10-3; d_call: NA; clone_size: NA; cdr3_aa: CAISELGGNTEAFF; cdr3_nt: TGTGCCATCAGTGAGTTAGGGGGGAACACTGAAGCTTTCTTT
j_call: TRBJ2-3; v_call: TRBV7-8; d_call: TRBD2; clone_size: NA; cdr3_aa: CASNNGRDTQYF; cdr3_nt: TGTGCCAGTAACAACGGGAGGGATACGCAGTATTTT